The next 20 T cell receptor beta chains were all read from a single sample in a study of shared clonotypes between healthy human individuals (TCRdb year 2020). Library preparation was by the immunoSEQ multiplex PCR assay. TCRdb provides this immuneACCESS table in a form limited to in-frame rearrangements. Some clones are lacking; in checked studies, under half of them reflect an unresolved V gene, and why the rest are absent is not known. The sample contains some 2.1 million clones, over 85% of them found a single time. The ten largest clones take up more than 0.1% of the sample. The specimen was naive CD4+ T cells sorted from blood. The sample's cell subset or site label is to be understood as: CD45RA+ positively selected. Receptors originate from a man aged 18 to 30 in good health.

The chain joins TRBV29-1 to TRBJ2-2; maybe TRBD2 (6 bases). The V gene's germline CDR1 is SQVTM and CDR2 ANQGSEA. V was cut by 3 bases and J by 3 bases, with 8 bases left in between. The CDR3 runs 13 residues. The CDR3 region is CSVDRLDTGELFF. The DNA for the CDR3 is TGCAGCGTTGACAGACTAGACACCGGGGAGCTGTTTTTT.

The chain joins TRBV5-1 to TRBJ2-2; no definite D call. Germline CDR1 and CDR2: SGHRS and YFSETQ. V was trimmed by 4 bases and J by 2 bases, leaving 15 bases between them. The CDR3 contains 16 residues. As DNA, the CDR3 is TGCGCCAGCAGCCCGATTCCCTTTGTAAACACCGGGGAGCTGTTTTTT. Its translation is CASSPIPFVNTGELFF.

To note about this clone: In the same sample, other DNA sequences code for this CDR3. The chain has TRBV20-1 and TRBJ1-1, with D uncertain. The CDR3 covers 11 residues. Between the trimmed V and J ends, which lost 4 bases and 1 base, there was a span of 4 bases. The germline V gene encodes CDR1 DFQATT and CDR2 SNEGSKA (reference sequence). DNA of the CDR3: TGCAGTGCTAATGGGAACACTGAAGCTTTCTTT. Translation: CSANGNTEAFF.

On this clone: Other DNA sequences in this specimen translate into the identical CDR3. The V and J genes are TRBV29-1 and TRBJ2-4; maybe TRBD2 (6 bases). The CDR3 totals 13 residues. Germline V lookup: CDR1 SQVTM, CDR2 ANQGSEA. V gave up 4 bases and J gave up 1 base, with 8 bases separating them. CDR3 bases: TGCAGCGTTGTTGGGGGGGCCAAAAACATTCAGTACTTC. The encoded protein is CSVVGGAKNIQYF.

CDR3 DNA sequence: TGTGCCAGCAGCTATAACAGGGGGCCGGGAGAGACCCAGTACTTC. Translated, it gives CASSYNRGPGETQYF. V usage is TRBV5-4 and J usage is TRBJ2-5; TRBD1 matches 9 bases. Germline V gene lookup returns CDR1 SGHNT and CDR2 YYREEE (reference sequence). The ends lost 3 bases at V and 4 bases at J; junction bases unmatched: 7. This CDR3 contains 15 residues.

J is TRBJ1-1 and V is TRBV1. TRBV1 is tagged as a pseudogene. The CDR3 is made up of 15 amino acids. Here the CDR3 DNA reads TGCACCAGCAGCCAAGATCTTAGGAGGGACACTGAAGCTTTCTTT. Its protein product is CTSSQDLRRDTEAFF.

The rearrangement uses TRBV11-2 and TRBJ2-7; weak D call: TRBD1 (6 bases). The CDR3 is made up of 14 amino acids. The V end was cut by 4 bases, the J end by 4 bases, with 14 bases between. Looked up from germline, CDR1 is SGHAT and CDR2 is FQNNGV. The CDR3 bases are TGTGCCAGCAGCTCTGTGCAGGGGAAGTACGAGCAGTACTTC. This translates into CASSSVQGKYEQYF. Variable domain in full (rest from reference TRBV11-2 and TRBJ2-7): EAGVAQSPRYKIIEKRQSVAFWCNPISGHATLYWYQQILGQGPKLLIQFQNNGVVDDSQLPKDRFSAERLKGVDSTLKIQPAKLEDSAVYLCASSSVQGKYEQYFGPGTRLTVT.

The rearrangement links TRBV5-4 to TRBJ1-2, with D possibly TRBD1 on 6 matching bases. Trimming cost V 4 bases and J 4 bases, with 20 bases left between them. The germline gives CDR1 SGHNT, CDR2 YYREEE (reference sequence). This CDR3 is built from 16 residues. The CDR3 spells CASSPGADGGLYGYTF. In nucleotides, the CDR3 is TGTGCCAGCAGCCCGGGGGCAGATGGGGGGCTCTATGGCTACACCTTC.

The chain carries TRBV11-2 and TRBJ2-7; D is possibly TRBD2 (5 bases). The CDR3 totals 15 residues. Per germline, CDR1 SGHAT and CDR2 FQNNGV. Trimming removed 2 bases from V and 2 bases from J, with 13 bases in between. The chain's CDR3 is CASSLWAGVPYEQYF. In nucleotides, the CDR3 is TGTGCCAGCAGCTTATGGGCCGGGGTTCCCTACGAGCAGTACTTC.

This chain's CDR3 is CASSKLNSHHLGASIFYGYTF. CDR3 DNA: TGTGCCAGCAGCAAATTGAATTCGCATCATCTGGGGGCTAGTATCTTCTATGGCTACACCTTC. The gene calls are TRBV21-1 and TRBJ1-2; the table assigns TRBD1, which was not confirmed against the DNA. TRBV21-1 is described as a pseudogene. This CDR3 has 21 amino acids.

This clone was detected once. The chain employs TRBV4-3 and TRBJ1-2, with 7 bases that match TRBD1. CDR1 is LGHNA, CDR2 YSLEER, per germline. The J segment lost 4 bases and the V segment lost 0 bases, leaving 2 bases of the junction unmatched. The CDR3 is 14 residues long. CDR3 in amino acids: CASSQETGSYGYTF. The CDR3 DNA is TGCGCCAGCAGCCAAGAGACAGGGAGCTATGGCTACACCTTC.

The V call is TRBV10-3, the J call TRBJ2-3; no definite D call. Trimming took off 2 bases at V and 1 base at J, with 7 bases between the two ends. Germline V lookup: CDR1 ENHRY, CDR2 SYGVKD. This CDR3 region has 14 residues. The CDR3 nucleotides read TGTGCCATCAGTGAGGTGCTCGGCACAGATACGCAGTATTTT. It yields the protein CAISEVLGTDTQYF.

The genes are TRBV30 and TRBJ2-7; no firm D call. This CDR3 is built from 13 residues. Trimming removed 5 bases from V and 2 bases from J, with 13 bases in between. CDR1 and CDR2 from the germline V gene are GTSNPN and SVGIG (reference sequence). The CDR3 reads CAWGRPGPYEQYF. CDR3 sequence (DNA): TGTGCCTGGGGGCGGCCAGGCCCCTACGAGCAGTACTTC. Filled out from reference TRBV30 and TRBJ2-7, the complete variable domain reads SQTIHQWPATLVQPVGSPLSLECTVEGTSNPNLYWYRQAAGRGLQLLFYSVGIGQISSEVPQNLSASRPQDRQFILSSKKLLLSDSGFYLCAWGRPGPYEQYFGPGTRLTVT.

For this clone: The germline gene is not matched at one end of the junction; a read error may be the cause. The V and J genes are TRBV7-7 and TRBJ2-5; 9 bases are shared with TRBD1. The CDR3 extends over 18 amino acids. The V gene's germline CDR1 is SSHAT and CDR2 FNYEAQ (reference sequence). The CDR3, as DNA: TGTGCTAGCAGCCTGAGGGCCCCACGGACAGGGGCGGTGGAGACCCAGTACTTC. Its protein product is CASSLRAPRTGAVETQYF. The full variable domain, in which reference TRBV7-7 and TRBJ2-5 provide the parts outside the CDR3, is GAGVSQSPRYKVTKRGQDVTLRCDPISSHATLYWYQQALGQGPEFLTYFNYEAQPDKSGLPSDRFSAERPEGSISTLTIQRTEQRDSAMYRCASSLRAPRTGAVETQYFGPGTRLLVL.

This chain links TRBV5-4 with TRBJ1-6, with D unresolved. The V gene's germline CDR1 is SGHNT and CDR2 YYREEE (reference sequence). Trimming removed 4 bases at V and 15 bases at J, with 23 bases between. The CDR3 covers 15 residues. The CDR3: CASSPGGTEVFNLHF. CDR3 DNA sequence: TGTGCCAGCAGCCCAGGAGGCACCGAGGTTTTCAACCTCCACTTT. Full variable domain (rest looked up from reference TRBV5-4 and TRBJ1-6): ETGVTQSPTHLIKTRGQQVTLRCSSQSGHNTVSWYQQALGQGPQFIFQYYREEENGRGNFPPRFSGLQFPNYSSELNVNALELDDSALYLCASSPGGTEVFNLHFGNGTRLTVT.

CDR3 bases: TGTGCTAGTGGTTTGTCGACAGCTAACTATGGCTACACCTTC. It translates to CASGLSTANYGYTF. This chain joins TRBV12-5 and TRBJ1-2, with D possibly being TRBD1 (5 bases). Germline V gives CDR1 LGHNT, CDR2 FRNRAP. V was clipped by 2 bases and J by 0 bases, with 7 bases between them. This CDR3 is built from 14 residues.

The rearrangement uses TRBV30 and TRBJ2-5, with TRBD2 matching 7 bases. CDR1 is GTSNPN and CDR2 is SVGIG in the germline V gene (reference sequence). This CDR3 has 16 amino acids. Trimming at V came to 2 bases and at J to 3 bases, leaving 12 bases not matched to a gene. CDR3 DNA sequence: TGTGCCTGGAGTACCTTTCCCTTTGGGGGGGAAGAGACCCAGTACTTC. Amino acids: CAWSTFPFGGEETQYF.

The rearrangement links TRBV18 to TRBJ2-3; D could derive from TRBD1 or TRBD2 (5 bases each). The CDR3 loop spans 16 amino acids. The V and J ends lost 1 base and 6 bases respectively, with 17 bases between them. The germline V gene encodes CDR1 KGHSH and CDR2 LQKENI. CDR3 DNA sequence: TGTGCCAGCTCACCACAGGGACCGATATGGCACGATACGCAGTATTTT. Protein sequence: CASSPQGPIWHDTQYF.

The chain has TRBV27 and TRBJ1-1; D is ambiguous. CDR1 is MNHEY, CDR2 SMNVEV, per germline (reference sequence). Trimming stripped 3 bases from V and 0 bases from J, with 5 bases between. This CDR3 contains 13 residues. CDR3 sequence: CASSFNMNTEAFF. The CDR3 bases are TGTGCCAGCAGTTTTAATATGAACACTGAAGCTTTCTTT.

The rearrangement joins TRBV9 to TRBJ2-1; D is perhaps TRBD1 (5 bases). Trimming left V 0 bases short and J 9 bases short, with 19 bases between. Germline CDR1 SGDLS, CDR2 YYNGEE. This CDR3 has 16 amino acids. The CDR3 DNA reads TGTGCCAGCAGCGTAGGGCTAGGGGCCCTTGAGGCTGAGCAGTTCTTC. Its translation is CASSVGLGALEAEQFF.